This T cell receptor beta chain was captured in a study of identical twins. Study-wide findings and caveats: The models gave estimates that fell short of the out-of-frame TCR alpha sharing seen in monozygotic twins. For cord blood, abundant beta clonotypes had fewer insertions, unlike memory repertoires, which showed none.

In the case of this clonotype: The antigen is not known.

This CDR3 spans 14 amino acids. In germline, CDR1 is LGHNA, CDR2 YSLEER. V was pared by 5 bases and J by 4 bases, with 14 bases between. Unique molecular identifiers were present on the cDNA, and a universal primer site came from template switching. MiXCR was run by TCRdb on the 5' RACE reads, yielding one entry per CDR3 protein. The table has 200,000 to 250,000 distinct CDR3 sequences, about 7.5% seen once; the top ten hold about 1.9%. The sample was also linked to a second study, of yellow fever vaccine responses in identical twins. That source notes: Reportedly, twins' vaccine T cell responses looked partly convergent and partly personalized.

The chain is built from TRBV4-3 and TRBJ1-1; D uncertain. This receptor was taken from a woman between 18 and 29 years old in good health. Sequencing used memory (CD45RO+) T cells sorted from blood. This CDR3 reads CASSSNGLGTEAFF. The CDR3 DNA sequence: TGCGCCAGCAGCTCCAACGGGCTGGGCACTGAAGCTTTCTTT.